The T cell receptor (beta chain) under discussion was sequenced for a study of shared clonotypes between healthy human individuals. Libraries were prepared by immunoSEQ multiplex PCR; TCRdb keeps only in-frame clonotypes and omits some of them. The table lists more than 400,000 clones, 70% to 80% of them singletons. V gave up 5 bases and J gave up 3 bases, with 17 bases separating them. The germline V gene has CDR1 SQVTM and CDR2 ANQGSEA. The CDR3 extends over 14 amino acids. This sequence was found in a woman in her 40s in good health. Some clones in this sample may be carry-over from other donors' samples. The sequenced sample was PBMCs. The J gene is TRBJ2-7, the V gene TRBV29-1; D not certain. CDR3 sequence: CSVLGGGTYYEQYF. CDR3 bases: TGCAGCGTTCTCGGCGGCGGCACCTACTACGAGCAGTACTTC.